This TCR beta chain is from a study of PD-1 blockade in classical Hodgkin lymphoma. With no exception, relapse followed autologous stem cell transplantation in all patients, and brentuximab vedotin exposure varied. Investigators isolated CD4+ T cells from thawed PBMCs through magnetic negative selection. Using immunoSEQ multiplex PCR, the repertoire was profiled, and TCRdb retains in-frame clones only, with some absent. Of approximately 9,500 clones listed, 74% are singletons. General study points: Newly diagnosed patients were reported to start with lower TCR diversity than healthy donors.

As for this clone: What it binds is unknown.

The sequence derives from a human donor with classical Hodgkin lymphoma. This material consisted of CD4+ T cells from blood, taken at baseline.

CDR3 nucleotide sequence: TGTGCCAGCAGTGAAACACTAGCGCTATCCTACGAGCAGTACTTC. Translating it yields CASSETLALSYEQYF. The chain has TRBV6-1 and TRBJ2-7; 7 bases fit TRBD2. The CDR3 has 15 residues. CDR1 is MNHNS and CDR2 is SASEGT in the germline V gene. The trim removed 2 bases at V and 1 base at J, leaving 5 bases unmatched.